Below are 2 T cell receptor beta chains sequenced from a single sample in a study of CD8+ T cells in alopecia areata. RNA was isolated and reverse transcribed to cDNA, the sequencing template. The repertoire was sequenced with immunoSEQ multiplex PCR; TCRdb's copy has only in-frame clones and lacks some. The sample holds 150,000 to 200,000 clones, around 64% seen once. Indicated treatment: oral pan-JAK inhibitor, 5-10 mg twice daily. The specimen was CD4+ T cells sorted from blood, collected around week 49, from a patient treated with tofacitinib. The receptors originated from a human donor with alopecia areata.

The V and J genes are TRBV15 and TRBJ1-2; a weak D match, TRBD1 (6 bases). The germline CDR1 and CDR2 sequences are LNHNV and YYDKDF (reference sequence). Trimming removed 0 bases from V and 2 bases from J, with 13 bases in between. The CDR3 contains 16 residues. The CDR3: CATSREAIQGNYGYTF. The CDR3 nucleotides are TGTGCCACCAGCAGAGAGGCGATACAGGGAAACTATGGCTACACCTTC.

The CDR3 DNA reads as TGTGCCAGCAGCCGGGGTGACAGGCGTCAGCCCCAGCATTTT. It yields the protein CASSRGDRRQPQHF. The chain recombines TRBV7-2 with TRBJ1-5; TRBD1 is a possible D gene (6 bases). The germline V gene has CDR1 SGHTA and CDR2 FQGNSA. The CDR3 is 14 amino acids. V lost 5 bases and J 6 bases, leaving 14 bases between the germline ends.